A selection of T cell receptor beta chains follows, all from one sample in a study of T cell responses to AZD1222 COVID-19 vaccine. Produced via immunoSEQ multiplex PCR; TCRdb's table is partial and in-frame only. Of roughly 190,000 clones listed, roughly 91% are singletons. Sequenced material: peripheral blood, taken on day 0 of AZD1222 vaccination. These receptors were obtained from an adult in good health. Each CDR3 is given with its conserved first and last residue. The order of the fields is J gene, clone size, V gene, D gene, CDR3 protein, CDR3 DNA. The D gene is left open where the match is weak. Rows may omit the clone size; those that give it use once, few, many or a size class.

j_call: TRBJ2-3
clone_size: NA
v_call: TRBV5-1
d_call: TRBD1
cdr3_aa: CASSLPSAPRDREDTDTQYF
cdr3_nt: TGCGCCAGCAGCTTGCCAAGCGCACCCAGGGACAGGGAGGACACAGATACGCAGTATTTT

j_call: TRBJ1-5
clone_size: NA
v_call: TRBV18
d_call: TRBD1
cdr3_aa: CASSPSEADRELIPPQHF
cdr3_nt: TGTGCCAGCTCACCAAGTGAGGCCGACAGGGAACTCATTCCGCCCCAGCATTTT

j_call: TRBJ2-7
clone_size: NA
v_call: TRBV5-5
d_call: NA
cdr3_aa: CASSLGTYEQYF
cdr3_nt: TGTGCCAGCAGCCTGGGGACCTACGAGCAGTACTTC

j_call: TRBJ2-2
clone_size: NA
v_call: TRBV8-2
d_call: NA
cdr3_aa: CGSTIPSGHTGELFF
cdr3_nt: TGTGGCAGCACGATTCCTAGCGGGCACACCGGGGAGCTGTTTTTT

j_call: TRBJ2-2
clone_size: NA
v_call: TRBV10-3
d_call: NA
cdr3_aa: CAINQDSGELFF
cdr3_nt: TGTGCCATCAATCAGGACTCCGGGGAGCTGTTTTTT

j_call: TRBJ1-4
clone_size: few
v_call: TRBV28
d_call: NA
cdr3_aa: CASSMMEGEKLFF
cdr3_nt: TGTGCCAGCAGTATGATGGAAGGTGAAAAACTGTTTTTT

j_call: TRBJ2-1
clone_size: NA
v_call: TRBV7-9
d_call: TRBD2
cdr3_aa: CASSLSLAGSYNEQFF
cdr3_nt: TGTGCCAGCAGCTTATCCCTAGCGGGCTCCTACAATGAGCAGTTCTTC

j_call: TRBJ2-5
clone_size: NA
v_call: TRBV7-2
d_call: NA
cdr3_aa: CASSLGSANLYQETQYF
cdr3_nt: TGTGCCAGCAGCTTAGGGTCAGCGAATTTGTACCAAGAGACCCAGTACTTC

j_call: TRBJ2-7
clone_size: many
v_call: TRBV5-5
d_call: NA
cdr3_aa: CASSLATSYEQYF
cdr3_nt: TGTGCCAGCAGCTTGGCCACCTCCTACGAGCAGTACTTC

j_call: TRBJ1-2
clone_size: NA
v_call: TRBV24-1
d_call: NA
cdr3_aa: CATSDPRTNYGYTF
cdr3_nt: TGTGCCACCAGTGACCCCCGGACTAACTATGGCTACACCTTC

j_call: TRBJ2-2
clone_size: NA
v_call: TRBV29-1
d_call: NA
cdr3_aa: CSVDNEGAGTGELFF
cdr3_nt: TGCAGCGTTGATAACGAGGGTGCGGGCACCGGGGAGCTGTTTTTT

j_call: TRBJ2-2
clone_size: NA
v_call: TRBV19
d_call: TRBD1
cdr3_aa: CASRKTGTGLTGELFF
cdr3_nt: TGTGCCAGTAGGAAAACCGGGACAGGGCTCACCGGGGAGCTGTTTTTT

j_call: TRBJ1-2
clone_size: NA
v_call: TRBV5-6
d_call: TRBD1
cdr3_aa: CASSSDRDYGYTF
cdr3_nt: TGTGCCAGCAGCTCGGACAGGGACTATGGCTACACCTTC

j_call: TRBJ2-7
clone_size: NA
v_call: TRBV25-1
d_call: NA
cdr3_aa: CASSALYEQYF
cdr3_nt: TGTGCCAGCAGTGCACTCTACGAGCAGTACTTC

j_call: TRBJ1-1
clone_size: NA
v_call: TRBV24-1
d_call: TRBD1
cdr3_aa: CATRGQGPTEAFF
cdr3_nt: TGTGCCACCAGAGGACAGGGACCCACTGAAGCTTTCTTT

j_call: TRBJ1-1
clone_size: NA
v_call: TRBV5-1
d_call: NA
cdr3_aa: CASSLAGTVEAFF
cdr3_nt: TGCGCCAGCAGCTTGGCAGGGACGGTAGAAGCTTTCTTT

j_call: TRBJ2-2
clone_size: NA
v_call: TRBV9
d_call: NA
cdr3_aa: CASSVDGGAAGELFF
cdr3_nt: TGTGCCAGCAGCGTAGATGGGGGGGCGGCCGGGGAGCTGTTTTTT

j_call: TRBJ1-2
clone_size: NA
v_call: TRBV9
d_call: NA
cdr3_aa: CASSVLRTVNYGYTF
cdr3_nt: TGTGCCAGCAGCGTACTAAGGACAGTTAACTATGGCTACACCTTC

j_call: TRBJ1-5
clone_size: NA
v_call: TRBV6-2/TRBV6-3
d_call: NA
cdr3_aa: CASSYEQGRGQPQHF
cdr3_nt: TGTGCCAGCAGTTACGAACAGGGAAGAGGTCAGCCCCAGCATTTT

j_call: TRBJ1-5
clone_size: NA
v_call: TRBV6-4
d_call: NA
cdr3_aa: CASREPGSLSRCLHQPQHF
cdr3_nt: TGTGCCAGCAGAGAACCGGGATCCCTTTCAAGGTGCCTTCATCAGCCCCAGCATTTT

j_call: TRBJ2-7
clone_size: NA
v_call: TRBV9
d_call: TRBD2
cdr3_aa: CASSAGLAGPWDEQYF
cdr3_nt: TGTGCCAGCAGCGCAGGACTAGCGGGACCGTGGGACGAGCAGTACTTC

j_call: TRBJ1-3
clone_size: NA
v_call: TRBV19
d_call: NA
cdr3_aa: CASSIGLTSGNTIYF
cdr3_nt: TGTGCCAGTAGTATTGGATTGACCTCTGGAAACACCATATATTTT

j_call: TRBJ2-7
clone_size: NA
v_call: TRBV28
d_call: NA
cdr3_aa: CASSYLKGEVRDEQYF
cdr3_nt: TGTGCCAGCAGTTACCTTAAGGGGGAGGTACGGGACGAGCAGTACTTC

j_call: TRBJ1-2
clone_size: NA
v_call: TRBV10-1
d_call: NA
cdr3_aa: CAHPHLYDGYTF
cdr3_nt: TGCGCCCACCCCCATTTATACGATGGCTACACCTTC

j_call: TRBJ2-1
clone_size: few
v_call: TRBV29-1
d_call: TRBD2
cdr3_aa: CSVEAREGLYNEQFF
cdr3_nt: TGCAGCGTTGAGGCGCGGGAGGGCCTCTACAATGAGCAGTTCTTC

j_call: TRBJ1-5
clone_size: NA
v_call: TRBV21-1
d_call: NA
cdr3_aa: CASSKGRPLIYSNQPQHF
cdr3_nt: TGTGCCAGCAGCAAAGGGAGACCTTTAATATATAGCAATCAGCCCCAGCATTTT

j_call: TRBJ2-1
clone_size: NA
v_call: TRBV6-4
d_call: TRBD1
cdr3_aa: CASSDSGGGTGAYNEQFF
cdr3_nt: TGTGCCAGCAGTGACTCAGGAGGAGGGACAGGGGCCTACAATGAGCAGTTCTTC

j_call: TRBJ2-3
clone_size: NA
v_call: TRBV7-2
d_call: NA
cdr3_aa: CASSLEPAREGDTQYF
cdr3_nt: TGTGCCAGCAGCTTAGAACCAGCCCGGGAAGGAGATACGCAGTATTTT

j_call: TRBJ1-6
clone_size: NA
v_call: TRBV6-1
d_call: NA
cdr3_aa: CASSELPRVSSPLHF
cdr3_nt: TGTGCCAGCAGTGAACTCCCCAGGGTTAGCTCACCCCTCCACTTT

j_call: TRBJ2-7
clone_size: NA
v_call: TRBV4-2
d_call: NA
cdr3_aa: CASSQDPDSYEQYF
cdr3_nt: TGTGCCAGCAGCCAAGATCCAGACTCTTACGAGCAGTACTTC

j_call: TRBJ1-2
clone_size: NA
v_call: TRBV11-2
d_call: NA
cdr3_aa: CASSPRSGTTSYGYTF
cdr3_nt: TGTGCCAGCAGTCCTCGTTCCGGGACGACATCCTATGGCTACACCTTC

j_call: TRBJ1-2
clone_size: NA
v_call: TRBV6-5
d_call: TRBD1
cdr3_aa: CASTATGGADGYTF
cdr3_nt: TGTGCCAGCACCGCGACAGGGGGCGCCGATGGCTACACCTTC

j_call: TRBJ2-2
clone_size: NA
v_call: TRBV5-4
d_call: TRBD1
cdr3_aa: CASSLAKTGVGTNTGELFF
cdr3_nt: TGTGCCAGCAGCTTGGCGAAGACAGGGGTGGGGACGAACACCGGGGAGCTGTTTTTT

j_call: TRBJ2-7
clone_size: NA
v_call: TRBV7-8
d_call: NA
cdr3_aa: CASSLVAGGGYEQYF
cdr3_nt: TGTGCCAGCAGCTTAGTAGCCGGGGGAGGCTACGAGCAGTACTTC

j_call: TRBJ2-7
clone_size: NA
v_call: TRBV5-1
d_call: NA
cdr3_aa: CASSWEGTVGYEQYF
cdr3_nt: TGCGCCAGCAGCTGGGAGGGGACAGTGGGTTACGAGCAGTACTTC